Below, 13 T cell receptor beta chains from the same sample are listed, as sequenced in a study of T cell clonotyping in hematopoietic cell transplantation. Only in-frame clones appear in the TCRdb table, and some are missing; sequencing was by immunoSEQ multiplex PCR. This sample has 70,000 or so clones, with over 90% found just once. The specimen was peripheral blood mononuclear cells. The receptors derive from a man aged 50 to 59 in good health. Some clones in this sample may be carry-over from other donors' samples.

CDR3 DNA sequence: TGTGCCAGCAGCTCGGACAGGGTCGGTGGCTACACCTTC. Protein: CASSSDRVGGYTF. The chain employs TRBV7-2 and TRBJ1-2, with 8 bases aligning to TRBD1. Per germline, CDR1 SGHTA and CDR2 FQGNSA. The CDR3 consists of 13 residues. The V segment lost 4 bases and the J segment 7 bases; nucleotides outside the gene matches: 5.

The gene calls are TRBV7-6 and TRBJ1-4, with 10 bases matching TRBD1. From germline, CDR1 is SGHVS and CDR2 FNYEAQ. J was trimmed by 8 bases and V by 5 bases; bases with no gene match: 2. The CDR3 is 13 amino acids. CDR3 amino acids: CASSPDRGEKLFF. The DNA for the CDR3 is TGTGCCAGCAGCCCGGACAGGGGGGAAAAACTGTTTTTT.

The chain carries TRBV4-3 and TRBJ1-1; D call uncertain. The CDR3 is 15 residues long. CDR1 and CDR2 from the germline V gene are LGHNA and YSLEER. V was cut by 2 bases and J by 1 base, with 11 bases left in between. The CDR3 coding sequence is TGCGCCAGCAGCCAATCTGGCAGGCCGAACACTGAAGCTTTCTTT. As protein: CASSQSGRPNTEAFF.

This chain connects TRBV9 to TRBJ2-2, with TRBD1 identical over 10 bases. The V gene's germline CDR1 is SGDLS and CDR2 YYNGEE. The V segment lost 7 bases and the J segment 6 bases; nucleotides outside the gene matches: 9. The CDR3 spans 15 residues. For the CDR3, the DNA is TGTGCCAGCGGCCCCCGGACAGGGGGTTCCGGGGAGCTGTTTTTT. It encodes CASGPRTGGSGELFF.

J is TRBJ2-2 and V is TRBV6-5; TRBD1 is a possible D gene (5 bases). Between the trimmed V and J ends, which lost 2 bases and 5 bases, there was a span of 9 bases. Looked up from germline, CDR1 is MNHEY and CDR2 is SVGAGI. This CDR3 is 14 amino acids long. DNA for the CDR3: TGTGCCAGCAGTTACGGACAAACGACCGGGGAGCTGTTTTTT. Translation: CASSYGQTTGELFF.

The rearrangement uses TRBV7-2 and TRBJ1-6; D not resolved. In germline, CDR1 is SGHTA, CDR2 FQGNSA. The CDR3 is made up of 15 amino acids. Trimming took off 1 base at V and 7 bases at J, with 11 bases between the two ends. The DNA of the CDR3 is TGTGCCAGCAGCTTAGTGAGGGAGAACAATTCACCCCTCCACTTT. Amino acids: CASSLVRENNSPLHF.

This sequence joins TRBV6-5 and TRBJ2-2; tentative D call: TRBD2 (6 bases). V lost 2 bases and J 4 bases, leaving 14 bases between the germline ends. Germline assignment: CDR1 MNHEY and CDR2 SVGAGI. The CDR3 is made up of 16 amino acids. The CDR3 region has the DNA TGTGCCAGCAGTTACCAGGCGGGGATGGTCACCGGGGAGCTGTTTTTT. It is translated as CASSYQAGMVTGELFF.

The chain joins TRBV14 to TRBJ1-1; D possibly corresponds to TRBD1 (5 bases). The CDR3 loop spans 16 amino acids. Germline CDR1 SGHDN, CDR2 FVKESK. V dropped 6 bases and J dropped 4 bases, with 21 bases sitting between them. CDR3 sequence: CASRPRDLLPVTEAFF. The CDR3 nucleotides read TGTGCCAGCAGGCCCCGGGACCTCCTCCCGGTCACTGAAGCTTTCTTT.

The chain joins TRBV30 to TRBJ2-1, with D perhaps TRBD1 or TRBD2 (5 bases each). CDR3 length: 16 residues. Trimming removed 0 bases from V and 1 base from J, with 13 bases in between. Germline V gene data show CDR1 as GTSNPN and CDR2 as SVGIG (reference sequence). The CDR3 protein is CAWSVRGGYSYNEQFF. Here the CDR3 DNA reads TGTGCCTGGAGTGTACGGGGCGGGTATTCCTACAATGAGCAGTTCTTC.

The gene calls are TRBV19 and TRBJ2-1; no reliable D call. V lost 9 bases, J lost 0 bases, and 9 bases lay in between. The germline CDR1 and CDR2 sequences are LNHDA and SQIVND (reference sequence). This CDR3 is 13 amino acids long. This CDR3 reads CASRLGSYNEQFF. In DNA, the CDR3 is TGTGCCAGCCGACTTGGCTCCTACAATGAGCAGTTCTTC.

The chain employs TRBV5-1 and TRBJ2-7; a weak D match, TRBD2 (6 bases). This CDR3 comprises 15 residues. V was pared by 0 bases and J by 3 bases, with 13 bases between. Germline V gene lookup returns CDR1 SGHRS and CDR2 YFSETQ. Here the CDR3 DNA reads TGCGCCAGCAGCTTGGCCGTCGTCGGGGGCTACGAGCAGTACTTC. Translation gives CASSLAVVGGYEQYF.

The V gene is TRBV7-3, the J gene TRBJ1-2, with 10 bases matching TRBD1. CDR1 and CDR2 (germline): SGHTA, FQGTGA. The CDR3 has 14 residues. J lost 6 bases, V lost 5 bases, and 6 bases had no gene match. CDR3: CASSVGQGVDGYTF. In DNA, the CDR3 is TGTGCCAGCAGCGTCGGACAGGGGGTAGATGGCTACACCTTC.

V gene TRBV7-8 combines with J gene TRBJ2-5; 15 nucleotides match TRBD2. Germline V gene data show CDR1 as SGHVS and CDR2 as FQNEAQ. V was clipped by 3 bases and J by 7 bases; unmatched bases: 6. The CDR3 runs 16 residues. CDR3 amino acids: CASSFWTSGGVVTQYF. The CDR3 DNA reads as TGTGCCAGCAGCTTCTGGACTAGCGGGGGGGTAGTGACCCAGTACTTC.